The 18 T cell receptor beta chains below all came from one sample that was sequenced in a study of shared clonotypes between healthy human individuals. Profiling relied on immunoSEQ multiplex PCR, and the TCRdb table lists in-frame clones only, not all of them. The sample carries about 980,000 clones, approximately 80% recorded once. The sequenced material came from memory CD4+ T cells sorted from blood. Subset indicated: CD45RA-negative fraction. These receptors all stem from a man aged 18-30 years in good health.

This clone was found many times. This specimen includes other DNA sequences encoding the same CDR3. The chain recombines TRBV20-1 with TRBJ1-1, with unresolved D. The CDR3 is 11 amino acids. Germline values: CDR1 DFQATT, CDR2 SNEGSKA (reference sequence). Trimming stripped 7 bases from V and 0 bases from J, with 6 bases between. CDR3 bases: TGCAGTGGTCTCATGAACACTGAAGCTTTCTTT. This codes for CSGLMNTEAFF.

This clone was seen a handful of times. This rearrangement joins TRBV30 to TRBJ2-3, with 11 positions matching TRBD2. From germline, CDR1 is GTSNPN and CDR2 SVGIG (reference sequence). V shed 2 bases, J shed 5 bases, and the junction held 9 bases outside the gene matches. CDR3 length: 16 residues. The CDR3: CAWSLKGSGRVDTQYF. DNA for the CDR3: TGTGCCTGGAGTCTTAAGGGTAGCGGGAGGGTAGATACGCAGTATTTT.

On this clone: At the DNA level, this CDR3 is encoded by other sequences in the same sample as well. The chain is built from TRBV30 and TRBJ1-5; D may be TRBD1 (5 bases). Germline CDR1 is GTSNPN and CDR2 is SVGIG (reference sequence). The CDR3 is made up of 13 amino acids. V dropped 2 bases and J dropped 1 base, with 6 bases sitting between them. Here the CDR3 reads CAWSRGSNQPQHF. In DNA form, the CDR3 reads TGTGCCTGGAGTCGGGGGAGCAATCAGCCCCAGCATTTT. Looking up the rest from reference TRBV30 and TRBJ1-5 gives the full variable domain: SQTIHQWPATLVQPVGSPLSLECTVEGTSNPNLYWYRQAAGRGLQLLFYSVGIGQISSEVPQNLSASRPQDRQFILSSKKLLLSDSGFYLCAWSRGSNQPQHFGDGTRLSIL.

The sample holds a few counts of this clone. The chain couples TRBV27 to TRBJ2-7; possible D gene TRBD2, 6 bases. V lost 5 bases and J lost 0, with 11 bases in between. The CDR3 runs 14 residues. Germline assignment: CDR1 MNHEY and CDR2 SMNVEV (reference sequence). CDR3 region: CASSPRDSSYEQYF. Written as DNA, the CDR3 is TGTGCCAGCAGTCCTCGGGACTCCTCCTACGAGCAGTACTTC.

This clone was detected once. V usage is TRBV6-5 and J usage is TRBJ2-1; no definite D call. Germline V gives CDR1 MNHEY, CDR2 SVGAGI. V was shortened by 10 bases and J by 0 bases, with 16 bases between the two germline ends. The CDR3 covers 15 residues. The CDR3 protein is CATKLSVSSYNEQFF. The DNA of the CDR3 is TGTGCCACCAAGTTGAGTGTCAGCTCCTACAATGAGCAGTTCTTC.

The sample holds a few counts of this clone. The chain joins TRBV6-5 to TRBJ2-4; a weak D match, TRBD2 (6 bases). The germline CDR1 and CDR2 sequences are MNHEY and SVGAGI. V gave up 5 bases and J gave up 3 bases, with 11 bases separating them. The CDR3 runs to 14 residues. The CDR3 spells CASSRRGDKNIQYF. DNA of the CDR3: TGTGCCAGCAGTCGGCGGGGTGACAAAAACATTCAGTACTTC.

This chain links TRBV5-1 with TRBJ2-1; D is possibly TRBD2 (6 bases). The CDR3 runs to 14 residues. The germline V gene has CDR1 SGHRS and CDR2 YFSETQ. V dropped 4 bases and J dropped 5 bases, with 13 bases sitting between them. The CDR3 region has the DNA TGCGCCAGCAGCCTCGGGACTCATGACAATGAGCAGTTCTTC. Encoded protein: CASSLGTHDNEQFF.

V usage is TRBV29-1 and J usage is TRBJ1-1, with 7 bases fitting TRBD1. CDR3 length: 11 amino acids. After removal of 7 bases from V and 11 bases from J, the junction contained 10 bases not matched to a gene. Germline lookup yields CDR1 SQVTM and CDR2 ANQGSEA. The CDR3 sequence is CSGGQEDRAFF. DNA for the CDR3: TGCAGCGGCGGACAGGAGGACCGGGCTTTCTTT.

Written as DNA, the CDR3 is TGTGCCAGCAGCTTACAGTCTTCGGGCACTGAAGCTTTCTTT. Encoded protein: CASSLQSSGTEAFF. The chain combines TRBV11-2 with TRBJ1-1; the D is unclear. Germline values: CDR1 SGHAT, CDR2 FQNNGV. Trimming cost V 2 bases and J 4 bases, with 11 bases left between them. This CDR3 contains 14 residues.

This clone came up a few times. The chain joins TRBV4-2 to TRBJ1-2; TRBD1 matches 9 bases. The CDR3 sequence is 15 residues long. Germline values: CDR1 LGHNA, CDR2 YNFKEQ. V was clipped by 0 bases and J by 6 bases; unmatched bases: 5. The CDR3 DNA sequence: TGTGCCAGCAGCCAAGAAGGACAGGGGATTGATGGCTACACCTTC. It translates to CASSQEGQGIDGYTF.

The chain is built from TRBV7-9 and TRBJ2-7; 7 bases agree with TRBD1. CDR3 size: 14 residues. In germline, CDR1 is SEHNR, CDR2 FQNEAQ (reference sequence). V lost 5 bases, J lost 2 bases, and 6 bases stayed unmatched. The DNA of the CDR3 is TGTGCCAGCAGCCCTGAGGGGACAGCCTACGAGCAGTACTTC. This gives the protein CASSPEGTAYEQYF.

This clone was observed a single time. The rearrangement joins TRBV6-1 to TRBJ1-4; tentative D call: TRBD1 (5 bases). Germline loops: CDR1 MNHNS, CDR2 SASEGT. With 7 bases removed from V and 7 bases from J, the gap between germline ends came to 16 bases. The CDR3 is 14 amino acids. CDR3 loop: CASKRVGGSEKLFF. CDR3 nucleotide sequence: TGTGCCAGCAAAAGGGTGGGGGGGAGTGAAAAACTGTTTTTT.

CDR3 DNA: TGTGCCAGCAGTTCACCGGGACTAGCGGGAGAAGGGAAAAACATTCAGTACTTC. Translated, it gives CASSSPGLAGEGKNIQYF. The V and J genes are TRBV27 and TRBJ2-4; TRBD2 aligns across 14 bases. The CDR3 length is 18 residues. Per germline, CDR1 MNHEY and CDR2 SMNVEV (reference sequence). The V and J ends lost 4 bases and 4 bases, in that order; junction bases with no gene match: 9.

This sequence joins TRBV18 and TRBJ1-1; D is unresolved. Trimming pared 2 bases from V and 5 bases from J, leaving 9 bases between. The germline V gene encodes CDR1 KGHSH and CDR2 LQKENI. The CDR3 covers 13 residues. CDR3 in amino acids: CASSPVQSTEAFF. The CDR3 coding sequence is TGTGCCAGCTCACCAGTACAGTCGACTGAAGCTTTCTTT.

V gene TRBV5-1 combines with J gene TRBJ2-1; 13 bases match TRBD2. In germline, CDR1 is SGHRS, CDR2 YFSETQ. The CDR3 is made up of 14 amino acids. With 3 bases clipped from V and 9 bases from J, the junction kept 3 bases outside the gene matches. This CDR3 reads CASSSGTSGAEQFF. The CDR3 DNA reads TGCGCCAGCAGCTCCGGGACTAGCGGGGCTGAGCAGTTCTTC.

The rearrangement links TRBV6-1 to TRBJ1-4; TRBD1 matches 12 bases. The V gene's germline CDR1 is MNHNS and CDR2 SASEGT. The CDR3 is 14 amino acids. V dropped 8 bases and J dropped 8; count of bases not matched to a gene: 6. CDR3: CASFGTGGREKLFF. CDR3 in DNA: TGTGCCAGCTTTGGGACAGGGGGCAGAGAAAAACTGTTTTTT.

The table lists this clone with many counts. This CDR3 is also generated by other DNA sequences in the sample. CDR3 in DNA: TGTGCCAGCAGCTCGCGGGCTAGCGGGACTACTTACAATGAGCAGTTCTTC. This codes for CASSSRASGTTYNEQFF. The chain recombines TRBV11-2 with TRBJ2-1; 9 bases match TRBD2. This CDR3 comprises 17 residues. Germline V gene lookup returns CDR1 SGHAT and CDR2 FQNNGV. V gave up 4 bases and J gave up 4 bases; unmatched junction bases: 11.

This clone has a handful of counts. This chain links TRBV9 with TRBJ1-4; possible D gene TRBD1, 5 bases. CDR1 and CDR2 from the germline V gene are SGDLS and YYNGEE. V gave up 1 base and J gave up 1 base, with 5 bases separating them. This CDR3 spans 14 amino acids. This CDR3 reads CASSVQGTNEKLFF. The CDR3 nucleotides are TGTGCCAGCAGCGTACAGGGAACTAATGAAAAACTGTTTTTT.